Sequencing of this T cell receptor (beta chain) was carried out in a study of human T cells and chemical hapten exposure. Study-wide results and limits: DPC sensitization produced no change in TCRs with frequency above 1 in 1000.

V shed 4 bases and J 4 bases; nucleotides not matched to a gene: 6. Germline lookup yields CDR1 SGHRS and CDR2 YFSETQ. The CDR3 is 15 residues long. Per the authors' pipeline: Across samples, TCR counts had a median of about 93,000 and ranged from roughly 23,224 to 690,600. TCRdb called the RACE reads again in MiXCR, with one record for every CDR3 protein. The V and J calls were not made by the authors but by TCRdb's processing. This repertoire shows about 96,000 distinct CDR3 sequences, roughly a tenth found once; its top ten account for more than 2%. Time point defined: patch test 2, 6 weeks after DPC sensitization. The treatment: therapeutic diphenylcyclopropenone sensitization with weekly scalp DPC. Prior to application of each patch test, blood was drawn. In regard to this clonotype: No antigen is known for it.

The rearrangement joins TRBV5-1 to TRBJ2-2; 8 bases map to TRBD2. The sequencing here drew on whole blood, taken in connection with sensitization to the hapten diphenylcyclopropenone (DPC). The TCR sequence derives from a woman between 40 and 50 years old with alopecia areata. Some clones in this sample may be carry-over from other donors' samples. The CDR3 spells CASSPFSGSTGELFF. CDR3 bases: TGCGCCAGCAGCCCTTTCAGCGGGAGCACCGGGGAGCTGTTTTTT.